This T cell receptor (beta chain) came from a study of cytomegalovirus exposure and HLA in healthy donors (dated by TCRdb to 2016 to 2017). Background for the entire study: According to an earlier analysis of around 600 of the donors, 150 million to 200 million T cells yielded 120 million or so unique TCR beta sequences and about 300 Gb of sequence data. A later analysis re-analyzed previously published TCR beta repertoires from several hundred donors and added high-resolution HLA genotyping to study TCR occurrence patterns. Rather than using new phenotypic data, the later analysis identified candidate immune exposures from TCR beta sequences and from how often those sequences occurred across donors. The study aimed to test whether signatures of past pathogen exposure could be identified by cataloging public T cell receptors. An early release that covered several hundred HLA-typed donors contained approximately 300 gigabases of sequencing data and 65 million to 100 million unique TCR sequences. Across some 400 genotyped donors of the cohort, an average of about 240,000 unique TCR beta nucleotide sequences per donor were sequenced, and around 20% of those sequences were non-productive. Of the approximately 400 genotyped donors, approximately 81% were placed in the genetic ancestry cluster associated with self-reported Caucasian donors. An earlier analysis of 587 of the donors used high-throughput TCR beta sequencing to judge whether each TCR beta V gene segment behaved as functional or pseudogenic. Besides the first cohort of roughly 640 subjects, a separate validation cohort made up of around 120 different subjects was used. Both class I and class II loci were covered by HLA typing, at four-digit resolution. The study used immunosequencing to profile the T cell repertoires of hundreds of subjects and linked those repertoires to cytomegalovirus serostatus. Genome-wide SNP genotypes for about 55% of the 666 donors were used in a later genetic analysis, which treated that subset as a discovery cohort. Five DR-DQ haplotypes were treated as single units for association and clustering because of strong linkage in the cohort. Donor age, sex, ethnicity and CMV serostatus were collected together with the repertoire data. Typing coverage varied by locus: roughly 629-630 donors for A, B, C, DRB1 and DQB1; roughly 520 for DQA1; more than 600 for DPA1; 450 to 480 for DPB1. Every repertoire in the discovery cohort had been generated on one and the same sequencing platform. To predict cytomegalovirus infection status, the study brought together high-throughput TCR immunosequencing, statistical association of individual TCRs with disease status, and machine learning. The full study reports these points: Broadly in line with IMGT annotations, most TCR beta V segments showed up in productive rearrangements about 87% or about 30% of the time in an earlier analysis of roughly 590 of the donors. Only TCR beta chains were sequenced in this cohort, and the absence of alpha or paired-chain data limited detectable features. Most TCR sequences were observed very rarely across donors, whereas some public TCRs were present in many individuals. Correlated functional status among segregating V segments might be attributable to linkage disequilibrium, but an unknown experimental factor could not be ruled out. In a later analysis, 15,000 to 20,000 TCR beta sequences were associated with specific HLA alleles at a false discovery rate of 0.05. A further reported finding was that TCR beta sequences accurately predicted the HLA-A and HLA-B alleles for most subjects in the first cohort. Compared with the approximately 710-donor mean, donors in an Asian-associated ancestry cluster had fewer N-insertions in productive TCRs, according to a later genetic analysis. In a later analysis, TCR association rates were found to vary across HLA loci, with the most associated TCRs seen for DRB1 alleles and the fewest for HLA-C alleles. Roughly uniform sequencing depth across donors was assumed in presence/absence analyses, although this assumption may not hold. The authors suggested that the approach could potentially be extended to other disease states and immunological phenotypes. The earlier analysis of approximately 540 of the donors excluded roughly 17 rarely observed V segments, including chromosome 9 orphons, because counts were too low. Cytomegalovirus status was reported to be diagnosed by the classifier with high specificity and sensitivity in both the original and validation cohorts. The study gave a list of over 150 TCR beta chains associated with cytomegalovirus. A later analysis reported that several top co-occurrence clusters appeared linked to parvovirus B19, influenza, CMV and Epstein-Barr virus. According to a later analysis, most CMV-associated TCR beta chains appeared to be HLA-restricted, and the HLA associations seemed to be driven largely by CMV exposure. For the cohort, immune exposure information was limited to CMV serostatus. Compared with equally common non-associated chains, HLA-associated TCR beta chains in a later analysis were more clonally expanded and had lower generation probabilities. When HLA alleles, especially DR and DQ, strongly co-occurred, TCR associations were difficult to assign to individual alleles. A group of highly shared sequence variants was considered likely to be a technical artifact of the sequencing pipeline. In vitro tests confirmed that three of the cytomegalovirus-associated TCR beta chains recognize cytomegalovirus antigens. Some IMGT-functional V segments, including TRBV6-2 and TRBV6-3, could not be told apart with the 87-base-pair reads, so those segments were excluded. In a later genetic analysis, a missense DCLRE1C variant was associated with V-gene and J-gene trimming of TCR beta chains, and the association was replicated in an independent cohort. Because some donors lacked HLA typing at each locus, the association tests relied only on the typed subset.

The method was the immunoSEQ multiplex PCR assay. The multiplex PCR relied on a mix of 60 forward primers for TCR Vbeta segments and 13 reverse primers for TCR Jbeta segments. The CDR3 region of rearranged TCR beta genes was amplified from genomic DNA by a multiplex PCR assay. The amplified TCR beta libraries were sequenced on the Illumina HiSeq System as 87-base-pair reads. The authors processed their data as follows. In a later analysis, some 80 million unique TCR beta chains were counted across the roughly 610 repertoires, and around 10 million of these chains were shared by at least two donors. Raw reads were error-corrected and collapsed into unique sequences by a nearest-neighbor algorithm in which closely related sequences were merged to remove PCR and sequencing errors. To assign V, D and J gene segments, CDR3 sequences were aligned to IMGT reference sequences. For a sequence to be retained, at least a six-nucleotide match to both a V gene segment and a J gene segment was required. A rearrangement counted as productive if the CDR3 had no stop codons and remained in frame with V and J, and every other rearrangement counted as non-productive. CDR3 was defined by IMGT convention, running from the second conserved V-encoded cysteine to the conserved J-encoded phenylalanine. The earlier analysis of roughly 590 of the donors excluded any sequence lacking an unambiguous match to a single V gene segment. An earlier analysis of almost 600 of the donors classified V segments as functional when productive rearrangements were above 56.7% and as segregating when the standard deviation between donors was above 5%. A statistical classification framework was developed to diagnose cytomegalovirus status using the catalog of TCR beta chain sequences. A later analysis assigned V and J genes by comparing TCR nucleotide sequences with IMGT/GENE-DB human TR gene sequences. In a later analysis, CDR3 sequences and most-parsimonious VDJ recombination scenarios were assigned using the TCRdist pipeline. In a later analysis, each TCR beta chain was defined by its CDR3 amino acid sequence together with its V-gene family, and reads without a unique V-gene family were excluded. As a way to deal with suspected cross-contamination and a sequencing artifact, a later analysis dropped over 550 nucleotide sequences that were highly shared and had low generation probability. In a later analysis, a clonal expansion index was calculated for each public chain from normalized within-repertoire ranks of inferred template counts. In a later analysis, generation probabilities were computed using a VDJ recombination model fitted to out-of-frame rearrangements, and the results were checked against IGoR. In a later analysis, hypergeometric tests were used to score TCR-TCR, TCR-HLA and TCR-CMV co-occurrence, with a repertoire-size bias correction applied to TCR pairs. To estimate false discovery rates, a later analysis permuted the HLA or CMV assignments 20 times. In a later analysis, co-occurring TCRs were grouped using DBSCAN, and TCRdist sequence similarity was added for clustering within HLA-allele-positive subsets. Repertoires with fewer than 30,000 or more than 120,000 public chains, plus five repertoires with anomalous nucleotide sharing, were excluded from co-occurrence clustering. TCRdb's version of the immuneACCESS table is confined to in-frame rearrangements and falls short of the full clone set. An unresolved V gene accounts for under half of the shortfall where checked; the remainder is of unknown origin. The V and J calls and clone size are taken from that table; D and trimming were inferred from the DNA. This sample comprises approximately 39,000 clones, roughly three quarters of them detected only once. The top ten hold approximately 7% of the sample.

In total, approximately 690 healthy bone marrow donors made up the cohort. At the time of sampling, all cohort members were nominally healthy, though unrecorded immune exposures were likely present. The donor was CMV seronegative and was included in the group of a few hundred seronegative cohort members. Each donor provided a peripheral blood sample, and peripheral blood mononuclear cells were used for TCR beta sequencing. The Qiagen DNeasy Blood Extraction Kit was used to extract genomic DNA from the blood cell samples. A distance of 18 bases separates the germline ends of V and J, which lose 5 bases and 5 bases respectively. From the cysteine up to the phenylalanine, the CDR3 has a length of 15 residues. The kept DNA is CDR3 alone, 45 bases in frame from the first base. Reading the germline V gene gives CDR1 MDHEN and CDR2 SYDVKM. On this clone: The target of this receptor is not known. Qualities for individual bases were not recorded, and no much larger clone is one base off.

The V and J segments used are TRBV28 and TRBJ2-5; the D gene identity is not certain. The clonotype was recovered from a man under 40 in good health and CMV-seronegative. The sequenced material came from PBMCs. CDR3 reads: CASSRTGSQRETQYF. The DNA is as follows: TGTGCCAGCAGTAGAACCGGGTCCCAAAGGGAGACCCAGTACTTC.